This T cell receptor (beta chain) was captured in a study of cytomegalovirus exposure and HLA in healthy donors. Per the germline V gene, CDR1 is MNHNS and CDR2 is SASEGT. CDR3 length equals 14 residues. Trimming took 7 bases from V and 7 from J, leaving 17 bases between them. Study-level points and caveats: It emerged from a later analysis that several of the most significant clusters appeared to be linked to common viral pathogens. The number of N-insertions in an Asian-associated ancestry cluster was reportedly below the approximately 700-donor mean in a later analysis. Productive rates of about 90% or about 30% were seen for most TCR beta V segments in an earlier analysis. Most CMV-associated TCR beta chains were later found to appear HLA-restricted.

A multiplex PCR was run with 60 Vbeta primers and 13 Jbeta primers. The data were produced by immunoSEQ multiplex PCR, yet TCRdb's version contains in-frame clones alone and is incomplete. The sample has around 85,000 clones; around 80% are singletons. This clone was counted only a few times. Its matching antigen is unknown. The TCR sequence derives from a man between 25 and 39 years old in good health and CMV-seronegative. V usage is TRBV6-1 and J usage is TRBJ1-5, with D possibly TRBD1 on 6 matching bases. Sequencing used PBMCs. The CDR3 here is CASTYVGGRQPQHF. The CDR3 DNA sequence: TGTGCCAGCACGTATGTAGGGGGTCGGCAGCCCCAGCATTTT.